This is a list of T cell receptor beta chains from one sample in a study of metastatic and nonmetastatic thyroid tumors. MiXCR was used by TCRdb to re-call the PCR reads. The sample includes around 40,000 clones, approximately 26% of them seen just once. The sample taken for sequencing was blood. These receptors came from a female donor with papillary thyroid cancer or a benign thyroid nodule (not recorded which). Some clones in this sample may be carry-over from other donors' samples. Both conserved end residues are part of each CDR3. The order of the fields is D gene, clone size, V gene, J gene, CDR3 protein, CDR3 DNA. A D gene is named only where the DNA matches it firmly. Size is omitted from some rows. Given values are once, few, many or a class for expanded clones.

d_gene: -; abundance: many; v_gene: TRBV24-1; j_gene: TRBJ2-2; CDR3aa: CATSVQGGRELFF; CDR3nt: TGTGCCACCAGTGTACAGGGTGGACGGGAGCTGTTTTTT
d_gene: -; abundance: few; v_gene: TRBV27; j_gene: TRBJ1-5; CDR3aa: CASREGLSNQPQHF; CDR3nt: TGTGCCAGCAGGGAGGGGCTATCCAATCAGCCCCAGCATTTT
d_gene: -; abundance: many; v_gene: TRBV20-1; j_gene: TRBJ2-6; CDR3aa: CSASGAGGANVLTF; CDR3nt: TGCAGTGCTAGTGGAGCAGGTGGGGCCAACGTCCTGACTTTC
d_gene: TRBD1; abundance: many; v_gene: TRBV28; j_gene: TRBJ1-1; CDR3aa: CASSLTGVLTLNTEAFF; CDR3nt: TGTGCCAGCAGTTTAACAGGGGTCCTTACACTGAACACTGAAGCTTTCTTT
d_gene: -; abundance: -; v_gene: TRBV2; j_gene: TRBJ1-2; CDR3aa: CASSGAQDTGLGGYTF; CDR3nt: TGTGCCAGCAGTGGGGCACAAGATACAGGTTTGGGTGGCTACACCTTC
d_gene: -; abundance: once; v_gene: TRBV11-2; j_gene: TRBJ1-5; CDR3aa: CASSPSPGPTGGGNQPQHF; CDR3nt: TGTGCCAGCAGCCCCAGCCCTGGACCGACAGGAGGGGGTAATCAGCCCCAGCATTTT
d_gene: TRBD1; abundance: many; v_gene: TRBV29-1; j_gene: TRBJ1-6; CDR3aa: CSVRTGQSNSPLHF; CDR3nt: TGCAGCGTTAGGACAGGGCAAAGTAATTCACCCCTCCACTTT
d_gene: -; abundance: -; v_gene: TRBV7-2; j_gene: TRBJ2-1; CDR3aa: CASSPDSYNEQFF; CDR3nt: TGTGCCAGCAGCCCCGACTCCTACAATGAGCAGTTCTTC
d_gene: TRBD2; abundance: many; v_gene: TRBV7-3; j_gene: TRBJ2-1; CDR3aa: CASSLASGAYNEQFF; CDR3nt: TGTGCCAGCAGCTTAGCTAGCGGGGCCTACAATGAGCAGTTCTTC
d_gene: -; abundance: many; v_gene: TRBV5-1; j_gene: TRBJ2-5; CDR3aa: CASSLETQYF; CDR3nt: TGCGCCAGCAGCTTGGAAACCCAGTACTTC
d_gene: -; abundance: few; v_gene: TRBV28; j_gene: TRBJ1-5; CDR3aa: CAIIFGGRAQHF; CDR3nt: TGTGCCATCATATTTGGGGGAAGAGCCCAGCATTTT
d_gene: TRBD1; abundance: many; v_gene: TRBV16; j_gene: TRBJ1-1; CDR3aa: CASSHWTGEGQAFF; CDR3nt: TGTGCCAGCAGCCACTGGACAGGGGAAGGTCAAGCTTTCTTT
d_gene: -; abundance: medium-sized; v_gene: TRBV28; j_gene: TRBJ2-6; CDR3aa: CASSLIDSGANVLTF; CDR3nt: TGTGCCAGCAGTTTAATAGACTCTGGGGCCAACGTCCTGACTTTC
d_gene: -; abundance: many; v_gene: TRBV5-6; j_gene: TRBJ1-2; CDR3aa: CASSRLGVHGYTF; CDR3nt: TGTGCCAGCAGCCGCCTAGGGGTACATGGCTACACCTTC
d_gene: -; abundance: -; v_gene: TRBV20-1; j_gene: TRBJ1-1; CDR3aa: CSASNGEEWTEAFF; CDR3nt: TGCAGTGCTAGTAACGGTGAGGAATGGACTGAAGCTTTCTTT
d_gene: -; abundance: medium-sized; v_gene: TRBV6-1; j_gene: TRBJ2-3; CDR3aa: CASALGDTQYF; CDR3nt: TGTGCCAGCGCATTGGGTGATACGCAGTATTTT
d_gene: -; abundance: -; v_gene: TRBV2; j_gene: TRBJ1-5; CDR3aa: CASSESGYNQPQHF; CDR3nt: TGTGCCAGCAGTGAGTCTGGGTACAATCAGCCCCAGCATTTT
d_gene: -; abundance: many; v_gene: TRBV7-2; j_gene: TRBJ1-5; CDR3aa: CASSLREYQPQHF; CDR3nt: TGTGCCAGCAGCTTGAGGGAATATCAGCCCCAGCATTTT
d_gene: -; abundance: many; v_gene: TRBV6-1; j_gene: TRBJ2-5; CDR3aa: CASSEKRTVSQETQYF; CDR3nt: TGTGCCAGCAGTGAAAAGAGAACAGTTTCACAAGAGACCCAGTACTTC
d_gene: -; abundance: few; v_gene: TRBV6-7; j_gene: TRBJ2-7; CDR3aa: CASSHGDEQYF; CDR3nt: TGTGCCAGCAGCCATGGGGATGAGCAGTACTTC
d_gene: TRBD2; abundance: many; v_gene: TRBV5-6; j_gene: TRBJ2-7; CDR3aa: CASSGRGGRYEQYF; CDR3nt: TGTGCCAGCAGTGGGCGGGGGGGCAGGTACGAGCAGTACTTC
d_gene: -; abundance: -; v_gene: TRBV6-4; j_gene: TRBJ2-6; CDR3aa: CASSSQAGGSGSNVLTF; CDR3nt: TGTGCCAGCAGTTCGCAAGCGGGTGGATCGGGGTCCAACGTCCTGACTTTC
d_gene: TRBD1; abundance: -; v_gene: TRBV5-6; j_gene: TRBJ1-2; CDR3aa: CASSTTGCSVYTF; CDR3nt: TGTGCCAGCAGCACGACAGGGTGTTCTGTCTACACCTTC
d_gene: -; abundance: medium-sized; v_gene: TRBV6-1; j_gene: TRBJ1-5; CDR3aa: CASSPGGQNQPQHF; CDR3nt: TGTGCCAGCAGTCCCGGGGGGCAGAATCAGCCCCAGCATTTT
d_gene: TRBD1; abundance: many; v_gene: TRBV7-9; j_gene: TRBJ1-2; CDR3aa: CASSETGDYGYTF; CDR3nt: TGTGCCAGCAGCGAAACAGGGGACTATGGCTACACCTTC
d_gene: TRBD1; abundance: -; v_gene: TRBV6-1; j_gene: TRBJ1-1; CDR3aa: CASSPGQLTFF; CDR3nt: TGTGCCAGCAGTCCGGGACAGTTGACTTTCTTT
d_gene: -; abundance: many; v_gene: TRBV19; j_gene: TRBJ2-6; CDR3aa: CASSIRSGANVLTF; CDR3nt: TGTGCCAGTAGTATCCGGTCTGGGGCCAACGTCCTGACTTTC
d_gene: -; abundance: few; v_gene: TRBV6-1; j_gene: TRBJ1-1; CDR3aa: CASRRGLANTEAFF; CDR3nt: TGTGCCAGCAGGAGGGGGTTAGCGAACACTGAAGCTTTCTTT
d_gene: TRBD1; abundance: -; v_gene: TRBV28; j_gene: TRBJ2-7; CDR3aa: CASSLLDRGYEQYF; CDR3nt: TGTGCCAGCAGTTTACTGGACAGGGGCTACGAGCAGTACTTC
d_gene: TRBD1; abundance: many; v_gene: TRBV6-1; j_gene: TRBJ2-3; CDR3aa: CASSYGDRGRVTQYF; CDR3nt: TGTGCCAGCAGTTATGGGGACAGGGGGCGCGTTACGCAGTATTTT
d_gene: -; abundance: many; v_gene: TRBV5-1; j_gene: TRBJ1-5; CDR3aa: CASSLGESRQPQHF; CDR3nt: TGCGCCAGCAGCTTGGGGGAATCGAGGCAGCCCCAGCATTTT
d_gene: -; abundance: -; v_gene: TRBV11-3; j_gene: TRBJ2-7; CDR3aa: CASSLGSDYEQYF; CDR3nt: TGTGCCAGCAGCTTAGGGTCAGACTACGAGCAGTACTTC
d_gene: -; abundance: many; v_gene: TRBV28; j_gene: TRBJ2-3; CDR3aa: CASKVVGSLTDTQYF; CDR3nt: TGTGCCAGTAAAGTTGTGGGGAGCCTCACAGATACGCAGTATTTT
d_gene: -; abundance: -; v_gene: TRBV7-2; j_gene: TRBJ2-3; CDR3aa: CASSLAGRGTDTQYF; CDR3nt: TGTGCCAGCAGCTTAGCGGGTCGGGGCACAGATACGCAGTATTTT
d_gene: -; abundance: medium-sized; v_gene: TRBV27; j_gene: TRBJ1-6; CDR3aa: CASSRILGGLHF; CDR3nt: TGTGCCAGCAGCAGGATTCTTGGAGGGCTCCACTTT
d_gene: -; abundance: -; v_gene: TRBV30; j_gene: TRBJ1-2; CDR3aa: CAWVPMVEQSYGYTF; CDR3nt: TGTGCCTGGGTACCCATGGTGGAACAGTCCTATGGCTACACCTTC
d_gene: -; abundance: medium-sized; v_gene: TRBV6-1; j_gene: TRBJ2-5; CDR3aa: CASSSGQEGETQYF; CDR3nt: TGTGCCAGCAGTTCCGGACAGGAGGGAGAGACCCAGTACTTC
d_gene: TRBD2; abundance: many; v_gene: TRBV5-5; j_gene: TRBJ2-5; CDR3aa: CASSSTVAGGSETQYF; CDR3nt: TGTGCCAGCAGCTCGACTGTAGCGGGGGGGTCAGAGACCCAGTACTTC
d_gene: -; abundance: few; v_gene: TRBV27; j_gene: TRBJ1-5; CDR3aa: CATSPQGSLNQPQHF; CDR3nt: TGTGCCACCTCACCCCAGGGGTCGCTCAATCAGCCCCAGCATTTT
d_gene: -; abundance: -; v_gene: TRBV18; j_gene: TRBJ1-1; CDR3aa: CASSPQPWGLSDTEAFF; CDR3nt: TGTGCCAGCTCACCTCAACCCTGGGGGTTGTCGGACACTGAAGCTTTCTTT